The sequence of this TCR beta chain was determined in a study of blood T cell repertoires in COVID-19. Study context: The United States, Italy and Spain provided the acute and convalescent COVID-19 samples.

The junction had 9 bases not matched to a gene; V was cut back by 1 base and J by 3 bases. The V gene's germline CDR1 is KGHSH and CDR2 LQKENI. The length of the CDR3 is 17 residues. Libraries were prepared by immunoSEQ multiplex PCR; TCRdb keeps only in-frame clonotypes and omits some of them. The sample lists roughly 260,000 clones; about 91% were seen once. Patients from Seattle were sampled longitudinally, starting during active infection. This sequence was found in a person aged 18-29 years with COVID-19, enrolled during active disease. Specimen: peripheral blood. V gene TRBV18 combines with J gene TRBJ2-1, with 7 bases matching TRBD2. DNA for the CDR3: TGTGCCAGCTCACCACAAACTAGCGCTAGCAACTACAATGAGCAGTTCTTC. Protein sequence: CASSPQTSASNYNEQFF. Variable domain in full (rest from reference TRBV18 and TRBJ2-1): NAGVMQNPRHLVRRRGQEARLRCSPMKGHSHVYWYRQLPEEGLKFMVYLQKENIIDESGMPKERFSAEFPKEGPSILRIQQVVRGDSAAYFCASSPQTSASNYNEQFFGPGTRLTVL.